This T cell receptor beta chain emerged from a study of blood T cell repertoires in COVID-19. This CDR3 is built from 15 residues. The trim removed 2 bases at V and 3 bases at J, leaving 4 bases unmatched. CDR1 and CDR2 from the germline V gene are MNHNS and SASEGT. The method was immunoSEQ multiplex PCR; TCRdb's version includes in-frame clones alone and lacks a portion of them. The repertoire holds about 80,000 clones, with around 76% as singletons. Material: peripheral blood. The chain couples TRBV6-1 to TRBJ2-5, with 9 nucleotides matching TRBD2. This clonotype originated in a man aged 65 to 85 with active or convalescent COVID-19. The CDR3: CASSELSGGKETQYF. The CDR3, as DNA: TGTGCCAGCAGTGAACTTAGCGGGGGCAAAGAGACCCAGTACTTC.